The clone carrying this TCR beta chain was seen a handful of times. Its target is unknown. The sample contains more than one DNA sequence encoding this CDR3. This specimen comes from a study of shared clonotypes between healthy human individuals. The wider study: Serving as donors were a couple of women and a few men, whose ages spanned 18 to 49.

Researchers partitioned CD4+ cells into CD45RA+ naive and CD45RA-negative memory subsets. Study-level findings and limits: About 5% was the fraction of naive CD4 clonotypes found shared across several donors.

On sorted subsets, replicate PCRs used about 200 ng DNA, or about 30,000 T cell genomes. TCRdb's copy holds only in-frame clones and misses some; the assay was immunoSEQ multiplex PCR. The sample has about 1 million clones; roughly 70% are singletons. The clonotype originates from a man aged 18-30 years in good health. The sample consisted of memory CD4+ T cells sorted from blood. Subset specified: CD45RA-negative fraction.

The CDR3 bases are TGTGCCAGCAGTTACGGGGGGCGCTCATACGAGCAGTACTTC. Translated: CASSYGGRSYEQYF. This chain links TRBV6-5 with TRBJ2-7; D is tentatively TRBD1 or TRBD2 (6 bases each). With 2 bases removed from V and 4 bases from J, the gap between germline ends came to 12 bases. CDR1 and CDR2 from the germline V gene are MNHEY and SVGAGI. The CDR3 length is 14 residues.